The 20 T cell receptor beta chains listed next were all sequenced from one sample in a study of OX40 agonist ivuxolimab in advanced cancers. Assay used: immunoSEQ multiplex PCR; TCRdb lists only in-frame clones, some missing. The data show approximately 80,000 clones, roughly 87% seen once. Sequencing used CD4+ or CD8+ T cells sorted from blood, obtained in a trial of the OX40 agonist ivuxolimab. Receptor source: an adult with an advanced solid tumor such as melanoma, head and neck, liver or kidney cancer.

This clone is a singleton in its sample. V and J are TRBV19 and TRBJ1-2; possibly TRBD1 for D (5 bases). CDR1 and CDR2 (germline): LNHDA, SQIVND (reference sequence). The CDR3 totals 15 residues. Between the trimmed V and J ends, which lost 8 bases and 2 bases, there was a span of 18 bases. The CDR3 spells CASDSPRYGNYGYTF. The DNA for the CDR3 is TGTGCCAGTGACAGCCCCAGGTACGGAAACTATGGCTACACCTTC.

The chain recombines TRBV25-1 with TRBJ1-2, with a tentative D call TRBD1 (6 bases). This CDR3 is built from 13 residues. Germline-derived CDR1 and CDR2 are MGHDK and SYGVNS. V lost 6 bases, J lost 0 bases, and 8 bases lay in between. The CDR3 loop reads CASRQGANYGYTF. DNA of the CDR3: TGTGCCAGCAGACAGGGAGCTAACTATGGCTACACCTTC.

Notes on this clone: Other nucleotide sequences from this sample produce the same CDR3. This chain links TRBV5-1 with TRBJ2-3; D possibly uses TRBD1 or TRBD2 (5 bases each). V lost 0 bases to trimming and J lost 6 bases, with 11 bases between them. The CDR3 is made up of 14 amino acids. Per germline, CDR1 SGHRS and CDR2 YFSETQ. CDR3 DNA sequence: TGCGCCAGCAGCTTGGAACGGGGCGGGGATACGCAGTATTTT. Encoded protein: CASSLERGGDTQYF.

The chain uses TRBV7-3 and TRBJ2-1, with 11 bases matching TRBD2. This CDR3 is built from 16 residues. With V trimmed by 5 bases and J by 8 bases, 11 bases remained unmatched. Germline-derived CDR1 and CDR2 are SGHTA and FQGTGA. In DNA form, the CDR3 reads TGTGCCAGCAGCCTACGGACTAGCGGGCGATCGGATGAGCAGTTCTTC. Its translation is CASSLRTSGRSDEQFF.

This chain links TRBV25-1 with TRBJ2-1; D unclear. The CDR3 runs to 14 residues. Germline V gene lookup returns CDR1 MGHDK and CDR2 SYGVNS. V lost 0 bases to trimming and J lost 5 bases, with 8 bases between them. CDR3 DNA: TGTGCCAGCAGTGAATACGCCCGAAACAATGAGCAGTTCTTC. Its protein is CASSEYARNNEQFF.

A few counts support this clone. V usage is TRBV19 and J usage is TRBJ1-6; TRBD1 matches 9 bases. CDR3 length equals 15 residues. The trim removed 2 bases at V and 10 bases at J, leaving 6 bases unmatched. Germline V gene lookup returns CDR1 LNHDA and CDR2 SQIVND (reference sequence). The CDR3 loop reads CASSIQGQGRSPLHF. The CDR3 coding sequence is TGTGCCAGTAGTATACAAGGACAGGGGCGCTCACCCCTCCACTTT.

The chain joins TRBV10-1 to TRBJ2-3; TRBD2 matches at 12 bases. The CDR3 loop spans 16 amino acids. CDR1 and CDR2 from the germline V gene are WNHNN and SYGVQD (reference sequence). The ends lost 6 bases at V and 2 bases at J; junction bases unmatched: 6. CDR3 coding DNA: TGCGCCAGCAGCCTCGGACTAGCGGGACCCACAGATACGCAGTATTTT. Protein: CASSLGLAGPTDTQYF.

There are a few counts of this clone. The chain is built from TRBV30 and TRBJ1-1; D is ambiguous. The CDR3 runs to 13 residues. V was trimmed by 3 bases and J by 3 bases, leaving 11 bases between them. From germline, CDR1 is GTSNPN and CDR2 SVGIG (reference sequence). CDR3 sequence (DNA): TGTGCCTGGAGAGACGCGGGGTACACTGAAGCTTTCTTT. Its translation: CAWRDAGYTEAFF. Drawing the rest from reference TRBV30 and TRBJ1-1, the complete variable domain is SQTIHQWPATLVQPVGSPLSLECTVEGTSNPNLYWYRQAAGRGLQLLFYSVGIGQISSEVPQNLSASRPQDRQFILSSKKLLLSDSGFYLCAWRDAGYTEAFFGQGTRLTVV.

This clone was observed a handful of times. This chain uses TRBV5-5 with TRBJ1-6; a possible D gene is TRBD1 (5 bases). This CDR3 has 13 residues. Deletions cut 0 bases from V and 13 bases from J, with 11 bases between. The V gene's germline CDR1 is SGHKS and CDR2 YYEKEE (reference sequence). The CDR3 region is CASSLEGLGPLHF. CDR3 coding DNA: TGTGCCAGCAGCTTGGAGGGGCTGGGGCCCCTCCACTTT. Full variable domain (remainder filled in from reference TRBV5-5 and TRBJ1-6): DAGVTQSPTHLIKTRGQQVTLRCSPISGHKSVSWYQQVLGQGPQFIFQYYEKEERGRGNFPDRFSARQFPNYSSELNVNALLLGDSALYLCASSLEGLGPLHFGNGTRLTVT.

The chain employs TRBV5-4 and TRBJ2-1; a weak D match, TRBD2 (6 bases). There are 14 residues in the CDR3. V lost 4 bases and J 4 bases, leaving 12 bases between the germline ends. Germline V gives CDR1 SGHNT, CDR2 YYREEE (reference sequence). The CDR3 protein is CASSPETSYNEQFF. The CDR3 region has the DNA TGTGCCAGCAGCCCGGAGACTAGTTACAATGAGCAGTTCTTC.

J is TRBJ1-1 and V is TRBV2; the match to TRBD1 covers 7 bases. Germline lookup yields CDR1 SNHLY and CDR2 FYNNEI. This CDR3 has 12 amino acids. Unmatched junction bases numbered 6, after V lost 7 bases and J lost 7 bases. The CDR3 DNA follows: TGTGCCAGCAATAAGGGACAGCTTGAAGCTTTCTTT. This translates into CASNKGQLEAFF.

In its sample, this clone was seen once. The J gene is TRBJ2-5, the V gene TRBV5-1; no definite D call. V was shortened by 0 bases and J by 4 bases, with 4 bases between the two germline ends. Germline V gene sequence: CDR1 SGHRS, CDR2 YFSETQ. CDR3 size: 12 residues. This CDR3 reads CASSLARETQYF. Here the CDR3 DNA reads TGCGCCAGCAGCTTGGCCCGAGAGACCCAGTACTTC.

The rearrangement links TRBV7-8 to TRBJ1-1; 10 bases agree with TRBD1. Germline CDR1 reads SGHVS; CDR2 reads FQNEAQ. After removal of 3 bases from V and 5 bases from J, the junction contained 3 bases not matched to a gene. The length of the CDR3 is 14 residues. DNA of the CDR3: TGTGCCAGCAGCTTGACAGGGGGCGCGACTGAAGCTTTCTTT. Protein sequence: CASSLTGGATEAFF.

V and J are TRBV28 and TRBJ2-3; 10 bases align to TRBD2. Unmatched junction bases numbered 10, after V lost 6 bases and J lost 4 bases. Germline-derived CDR1 and CDR2 are MDHEN and SYDVKM. The CDR3 has 16 amino acids. The CDR3 reads CASRSRTSGFADTQYF. CDR3 in DNA: TGTGCCAGCAGATCAAGGACTAGCGGTTTTGCAGATACGCAGTATTTT.

The CDR3 is CASSLLNRWNYGYTF. The CDR3 DNA is TGTGCCAGCAGTTTACTAAATCGGTGGAACTATGGCTACACCTTC. The V gene is TRBV28, the J gene TRBJ1-2; D ambiguous. Germline V lookup: CDR1 MDHEN, CDR2 SYDVKM. V was pared by 2 bases and J by 2 bases, with 12 bases between. This CDR3 is 15 amino acids long.

The chain carries TRBV5-1 and TRBJ2-1, with TRBD2 matching 8 bases. The V gene end was trimmed by 4 bases and the J gene end by 0 bases; junction bases not matched to a gene: 6. Germline CDR1 and CDR2: SGHRS and YFSETQ. The CDR3 length is 16 residues. The CDR3 is CASSGGSGSSYNEQFF. The CDR3 region has the DNA TGCGCCAGCAGCGGTGGAAGCGGGAGCTCCTACAATGAGCAGTTCTTC. Supplemented by reference TRBV5-1 and TRBJ2-1, the full variable domain reads KAGVTQTPRYLIKTRGQQVTLSCSPISGHRSVSWYQQTPGQGLQFLFEYFSETQRNKGNFPGRFSGRQFSNSRSEMNVSTLELGDSALYLCASSGGSGSSYNEQFFGPGTRLTVL.

The rearrangement uses TRBV27 and TRBJ2-1, with a possible D match to TRBD2 (5 bases). The germline V and J ends were trimmed by 6 bases and 4 bases, with 10 bases remaining between them. The germline gives CDR1 MNHEY, CDR2 SMNVEV (reference sequence). The CDR3 has 13 amino acids. The CDR3 sequence is CASSDLAYNEQFF. CDR3 coding DNA: TGTGCCAGCAGCGACCTAGCATACAATGAGCAGTTCTTC.

J is TRBJ2-7 and V is TRBV20-1; TRBD2 agrees at 8 bases. Germline V gene data show CDR1 as DFQATT and CDR2 as SNEGSKA (reference sequence). Trimming at V came to 5 bases and at J to 5 bases, leaving 2 bases not matched to a gene. The CDR3 spans 11 residues. This CDR3 is CSAALADEQYV. In nucleotides, the CDR3 is TGCAGTGCTGCACTAGCGGACGAGCAGTACGTC.

This clone has only one observation. This chain connects TRBV6-4 to TRBJ2-1; D remains unclear. The CDR3 length is 13 residues. V gave up 6 bases and J gave up 6 bases, with 12 bases separating them. Germline assignment: CDR1 MRHNA and CDR2 SNTAGT. CDR3 sequence: CASSPLGSNEQFF. CDR3 bases: TGTGCCAGCAGCCCGTTGGGCAGCAATGAGCAGTTCTTC.

This sequence joins TRBV10-3 and TRBJ2-1, with 9 bases matching TRBD1. Trimming removed 7 bases from V and 8 bases from J; junction bases left unmatched: 9. Germline CDR1 ENHRY, CDR2 SYGVKD. The CDR3 extends over 14 amino acids. CDR3 protein: CAIKSTGGIDEQFF. CDR3 coding DNA: TGTGCCATCAAATCGACAGGGGGTATCGATGAGCAGTTCTTC.